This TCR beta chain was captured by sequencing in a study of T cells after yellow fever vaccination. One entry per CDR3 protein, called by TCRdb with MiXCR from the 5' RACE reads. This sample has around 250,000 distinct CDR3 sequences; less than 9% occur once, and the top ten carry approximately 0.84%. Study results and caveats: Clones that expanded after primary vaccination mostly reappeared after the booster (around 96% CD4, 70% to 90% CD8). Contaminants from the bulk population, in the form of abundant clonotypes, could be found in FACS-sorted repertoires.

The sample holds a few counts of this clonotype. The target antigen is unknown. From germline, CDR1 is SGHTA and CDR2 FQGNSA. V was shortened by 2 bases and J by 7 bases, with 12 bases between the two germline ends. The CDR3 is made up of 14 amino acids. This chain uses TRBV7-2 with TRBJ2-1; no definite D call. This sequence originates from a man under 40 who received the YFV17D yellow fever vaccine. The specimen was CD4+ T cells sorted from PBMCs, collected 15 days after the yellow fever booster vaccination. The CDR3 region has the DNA TGTGCCAGCAGCTTACTACTTCAATCTAATGAGCAGTTCTTC. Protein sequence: CASSLLLQSNEQFF.